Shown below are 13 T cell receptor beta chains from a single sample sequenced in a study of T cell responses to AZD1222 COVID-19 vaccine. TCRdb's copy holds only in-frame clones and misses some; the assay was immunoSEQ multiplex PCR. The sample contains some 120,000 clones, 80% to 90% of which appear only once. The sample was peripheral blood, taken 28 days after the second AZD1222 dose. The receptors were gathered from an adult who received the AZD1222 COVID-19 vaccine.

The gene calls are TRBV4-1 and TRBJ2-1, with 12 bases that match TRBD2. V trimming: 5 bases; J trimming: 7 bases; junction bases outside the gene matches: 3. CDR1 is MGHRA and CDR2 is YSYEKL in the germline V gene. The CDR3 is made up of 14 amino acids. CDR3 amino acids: CASSWTSGTNEQFF. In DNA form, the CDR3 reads TGCGCCAGCAGCTGGACTAGCGGGACAAATGAGCAGTTCTTC.

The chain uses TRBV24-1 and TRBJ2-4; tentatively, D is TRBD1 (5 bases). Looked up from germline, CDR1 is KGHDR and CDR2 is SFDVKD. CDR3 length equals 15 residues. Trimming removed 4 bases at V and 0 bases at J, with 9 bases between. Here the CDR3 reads CATSEDTLAKNIQYF. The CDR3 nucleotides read TGTGCCACCAGTGAGGACACACTAGCCAAAAACATTCAGTACTTC.

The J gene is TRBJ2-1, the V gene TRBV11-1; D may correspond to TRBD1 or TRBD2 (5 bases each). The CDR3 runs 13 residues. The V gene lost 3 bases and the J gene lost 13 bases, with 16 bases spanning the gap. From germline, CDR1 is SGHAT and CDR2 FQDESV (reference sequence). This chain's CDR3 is CASSLNRDPKQFF. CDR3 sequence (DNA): TGTGCCAGCAGCTTGAATCGGGACCCCAAACAGTTCTTC. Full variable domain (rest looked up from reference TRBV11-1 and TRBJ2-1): EAEVAQSPRYKITEKSQAVAFWCDPISGHATLYWYRQILGQGPELLVQFQDESVVDDSQLPKDRFSAERLKGVDSTLKIQPAELGDSAMYLCASSLNRDPKQFFGPGTRLTVL.

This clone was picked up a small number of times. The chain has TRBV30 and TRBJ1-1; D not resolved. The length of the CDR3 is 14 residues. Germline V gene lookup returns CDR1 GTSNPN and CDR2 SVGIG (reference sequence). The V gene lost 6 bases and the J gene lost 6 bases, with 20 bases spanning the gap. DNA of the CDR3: TGTGCCTGCGCCGAGAATGGGTTTGACTCTGAAGCTTTCTTT. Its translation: CACAENGFDSEAFF.

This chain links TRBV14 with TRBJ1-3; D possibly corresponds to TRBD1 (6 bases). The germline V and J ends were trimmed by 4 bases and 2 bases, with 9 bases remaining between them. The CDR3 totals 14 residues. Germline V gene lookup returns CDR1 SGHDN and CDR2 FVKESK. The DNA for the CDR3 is TGTGCCAGCAGCCGGGACACCCCTGGAAACACCATATATTTT. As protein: CASSRDTPGNTIYF.

The CDR3 spells CASSSWTSTYEQFF. The CDR3 DNA sequence: TGTGCCAGCAGTTCATGGACTAGCACCTATGAGCAGTTCTTC. The V call is TRBV6-5, the J call TRBJ2-1, with 8 bases fitting TRBD2. CDR3 length equals 14 residues. J gave up 8 bases and V 4 bases, and 7 bases lay outside the gene matches. Germline V gene lookup returns CDR1 MNHEY and CDR2 SVGAGI.

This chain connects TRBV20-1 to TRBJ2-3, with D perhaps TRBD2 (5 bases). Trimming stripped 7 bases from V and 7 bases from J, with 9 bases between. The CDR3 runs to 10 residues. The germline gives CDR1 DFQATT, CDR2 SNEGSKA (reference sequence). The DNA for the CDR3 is TGCAGTGTACGAGGGAATACGCAGTATTTT. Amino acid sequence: CSVRGNTQYF.

DNA for the CDR3: TGCAGCGTCCGAGGGCAGGGGAACTACAATGAGCAGTTCTTC. Protein product: CSVRGQGNYNEQFF. The chain recombines TRBV29-1 with TRBJ2-1, with D perhaps TRBD1 (6 bases). Germline CDR1 and CDR2: SQVTM and ANQGSEA. This CDR3 region has 14 residues. The ends were cut back, 6 bases at V and 3 bases at J, with 15 bases in the middle.

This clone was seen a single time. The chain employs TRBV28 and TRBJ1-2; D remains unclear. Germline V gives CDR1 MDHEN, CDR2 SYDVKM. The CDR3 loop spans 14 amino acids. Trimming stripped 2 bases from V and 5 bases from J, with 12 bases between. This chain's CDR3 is CASSLIRVWYGYTF. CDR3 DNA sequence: TGTGCCAGCAGTTTAATAAGGGTGTGGTATGGCTACACCTTC.

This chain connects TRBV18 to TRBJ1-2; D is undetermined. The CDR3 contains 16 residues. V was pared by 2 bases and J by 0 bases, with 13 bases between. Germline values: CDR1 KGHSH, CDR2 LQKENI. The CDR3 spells CASSPIGQITNYGYTF. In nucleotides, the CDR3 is TGTGCCAGCTCACCAATCGGGCAGATAACTAACTATGGCTACACCTTC.

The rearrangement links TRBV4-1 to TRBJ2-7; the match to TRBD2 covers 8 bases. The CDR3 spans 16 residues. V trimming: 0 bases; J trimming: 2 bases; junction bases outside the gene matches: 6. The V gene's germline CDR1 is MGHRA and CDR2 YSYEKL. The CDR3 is CASSQDWNSGAYEQYF. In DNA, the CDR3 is TGCGCCAGCAGCCAAGATTGGAATAGCGGGGCCTACGAGCAGTACTTC.

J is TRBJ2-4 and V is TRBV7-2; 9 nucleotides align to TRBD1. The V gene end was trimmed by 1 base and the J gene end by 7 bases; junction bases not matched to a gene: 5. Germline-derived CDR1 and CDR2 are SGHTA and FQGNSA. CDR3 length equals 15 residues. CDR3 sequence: CASSLGGQGGNIQYF. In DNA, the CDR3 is TGTGCCAGCAGCTTAGGGGGACAGGGTGGGAACATTCAGTACTTC. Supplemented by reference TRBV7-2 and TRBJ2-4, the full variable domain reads GAGVSQSPSNKVTEKGKDVELRCDPISGHTALYWYRQSLGQGLEFLIYFQGNSAPDKSGLPSDRFSAERTGGSVSTLTIQRTQQEDSAVYLCASSLGGQGGNIQYFGAGTRLSVL.

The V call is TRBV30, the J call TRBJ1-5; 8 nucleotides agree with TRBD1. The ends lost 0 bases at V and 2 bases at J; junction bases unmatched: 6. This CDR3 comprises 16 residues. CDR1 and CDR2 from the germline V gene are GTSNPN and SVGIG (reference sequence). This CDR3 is CAWSVRQGNGNQPQHF. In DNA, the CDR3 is TGTGCCTGGAGTGTTAGACAGGGGAATGGCAATCAGCCCCAGCATTTT.